This paragraph reports one TCR beta chain. Its antigen is undetermined. PCR of TCRalpha and TCRbeta cDNA was nested, with two rounds of around 16 and 10 cycles. No DNA is given; TCRdb re-called the 5' RACE reads and lists each CDR3 protein once. Its table records 93,000 or so distinct CDR3 sequences. This sample was included in a study of monozygotic twins with inflammatory bowel disease. Regarding the study as a whole: Nothing supported a single strong signal or clonotype that was associated with IBD. Discordant twins had repertoire similarity that did not differ from that of concordant twins, possibly from limited power.

The CDR3 contains 17 residues. CDR1 and CDR2 (germline): SGHNT, YYREEE (reference sequence). Sequencing was done on a sample of blood. This chain uses TRBV5-4 with TRBJ1-6. This clonotype originated in a human donor with ulcerative colitis or Crohn's disease, or a healthy co-twin of an affected twin (not recorded which). CDR3 loop: CASSALGLSSYNSPLHF.